These T cell receptor beta chains were read from a single sample in a study of blood T cell repertoires in COVID-19. Method: immunoSEQ multiplex PCR; TCRdb's copy keeps in-frame clones and lacks some. The sample lists about 320,000 clones, about 88% occurring once. Input material: PBMCs or T cells enriched from blood (not recorded which). The receptor set was obtained from a man between 60 and 70 years old who had recovered from COVID-19. CDR3s include the opening cysteine and the closing phenylalanine or tryptophan. D genes are given only for firm matches. The listing skips clone size in some rows; elsewhere it reads once, few, many or a size class.

j_call v_call clone_size d_call cdr3_aa cdr3_nt
TRBJ2-7 TRBV30 few - CAWSRFGAYEQYF TGTGCCTGGAGCAGATTCGGAGCATACGAGCAGTACTTC
TRBJ2-7 TRBV5-1 - TRBD1 CASSFQGAGLYF TGCGCCAGCAGCTTCCAGGGGGCCGGTCTGTACTTC
TRBJ2-7 TRBV5-1 few TRBD1 CASSFLTGQPYEQYF TGCGCCAGCAGCTTCCTCACGGGACAGCCCTACGAGCAGTACTTC
TRBJ2-5 TRBV27 - TRBD2 CASSFSLAGVGETQYF TGTGCCAGCAGCTTTTCCCTAGCGGGAGTCGGGGAGACCCAGTACTTC
TRBJ2-2 TRBV9 - - CASSVVGGNTGELFF TGTGCCAGCAGCGTAGTAGGAGGTAACACCGGGGAGCTGTTTTTT
TRBJ2-7 TRBV18 - - CASSPRSSYEQYF TGTGCCAGCTCACCACGGAGCTCCTACGAGCAGTACTTC
TRBJ2-1 TRBV3-1/TRBV3-2 - - CASSQEHRSYNEQFF TGTGCCAGCAGCCAAGAACACAGGAGCTACAATGAGCAGTTCTTC
TRBJ2-7 TRBV29-1 - - CSVGGDSYEQYF TGCAGCGTTGGTGGAGACTCCTACGAGCAGTACTTC
TRBJ1-2 TRBV9 few TRBD1 CASSTGTDGYTF TGTGCCAGCAGCACCGGGACAGATGGCTACACCTTC
TRBJ1-5 TRBV19 - - CASRRLTNRPNQPQHF TGTGCCAGTAGAAGGTTGACAAATCGGCCCAATCAGCCCCAGCATTTT
TRBJ1-2 TRBV24-1 - TRBD1 CATSDSRQGDWGYTF TGTGCCACCAGTGACTCCCGACAGGGGGATTGGGGCTACACCTTC
TRBJ2-1 TRBV7-9 - TRBD1 CASSLRARQGHNEQFF TGTGCCAGCAGCTTAAGGGCGAGACAGGGACACAATGAGCAGTTCTTC
TRBJ1-1 TRBV4-2 - - CASSPGGGTEAFF TGTGCCAGCAGCCCCGGGGGGGGCACTGAAGCTTTCTTT
TRBJ1-1 TRBV6-2/TRBV6-3 once - CASSNLGGNTEAFF TGTGCCAGCAGTAACCTTGGCGGGAACACTGAAGCTTTCTTT
TRBJ1-1 TRBV19 once - CASIQGWDTEAFF TGTGCCAGTATTCAGGGGTGGGACACTGAAGCTTTCTTT
TRBJ2-1 TRBV19 - - CASSILLVSYNEQFF TGTGCCAGTAGTATATTGCTAGTTTCCTACAATGAGCAGTTCTTC
TRBJ1-1 TRBV7-8 - TRBD1 CASSEGAYTEAFF TGTGCCAGCAGTGAGGGGGCTTACACTGAAGCTTTCTTT
TRBJ2-7 TRBV10-3 - TRBD1 CAIGRDRGLYEQYF TGTGCCATCGGCCGGGACAGGGGACTCTACGAGCAGTACTTC
TRBJ1-5 TRBV10-1 - TRBD1 CASSESKAGGQPQHF TGCGCCAGCAGTGAGTCAAAAGCAGGGGGTCAGCCCCAGCATTTT
TRBJ2-2 TRBV3-1/TRBV3-2 - TRBD2 CASSQPGGGARGAVF TGTGCCAGCAGCCAACCCGGGGGGGGAGCCCGGGGAGCTGTTTTT
TRBJ2-5 TRBV7-3 - - CASSSTGIYQETQYF TGTGCCAGCAGTTCAACCGGGATTTACCAAGAGACCCAGTACTTC
TRBJ2-5 TRBV28 - - CATLKTDQETQYF TGTGCCACCCTAAAGACAGACCAAGAGACCCAGTACTTC
TRBJ1-2 TRBV7-3 - TRBD1 CASSTGTGGVGHGYTF TGTGCCAGCAGCACCGGGACAGGGGGCGTAGGTCATGGCTACACCTTC
TRBJ1-5 TRBV21-1 few - CASSKEDRVESQPQHF TGTGCCAGCAGCAAAGAGGACAGGGTGGAGAGTCAGCCCCAGCATTTT
TRBJ1-2 TRBV7-8 - - CASSSPGNYGYTF TGTGCCAGCAGCTCCCCAGGGAACTATGGCTACACCTTC
TRBJ2-7 TRBV12-3/TRBV12-4 - - CASSFGGSYEQYF TGTGCCAGCAGTTTCGGGGGTTCCTACGAGCAGTACTTC
TRBJ1-2 TRBV2 - - CASSFKDTVGYGYTF TGTGCCAGCAGTTTCAAGGACACCGTGGGCTATGGCTACACCTTC
TRBJ1-2 TRBV3-1/TRBV3-2 - TRBD1 CASSHLGISAGGNYGYTF TGTGCCAGCAGCCACCTAGGAATCTCAGCAGGGGGAAACTATGGCTACACCTTC
TRBJ1-2 TRBV5-1 - - CASSLGLSNYGYTF TGCGCCAGCAGCTTGGGGCTGTCTAACTATGGCTACACCTTC
TRBJ2-1 TRBV19 - TRBD1 CASSLGQATYNEQFF TGTGCCAGTAGTTTAGGACAGGCGACCTACAATGAGCAGTTCTTC
TRBJ2-7 TRBV7-8 - - CASSLGLLAGGYEQYF TGTGCCAGCAGCTTAGGATTACTAGCAGGCGGCTACGAGCAGTACTTC
TRBJ2-5 TRBV7-2 - - CASSRNQETQYF TGTGCCAGCAGCCGTAACCAAGAGACCCAGTACTTC
TRBJ1-1 TRBV9 - - CASSPLAGMNTEAFF TGTGCCAGCAGCCCTTTGGCAGGAATGAACACTGAAGCTTTCTTT
TRBJ2-2 TRBV5-1 - TRBD1 CASLDRVEGTGELFF TGCGCCAGCCTCGACAGGGTTGAGGGCACCGGGGAGCTGTTTTTT
TRBJ2-3 TRBV4-1 - - CASSQDSDTQYF TGCGCCAGCAGCCAAGATAGTGATACGCAGTATTTT
TRBJ1-1 TRBV5-1 - TRBD1 CASSIGTGTRTEAFF TGCGCCAGCAGCATAGGGACAGGGACCCGCACTGAAGCTTTCTTT
TRBJ2-7 TRBV19 - TRBD1 CASSTGQEHYEQYF TGTGCCAGTAGCACCGGACAGGAACACTACGAGCAGTACTTC
TRBJ2-5 TRBV18 once - CASSPRLETQYF TGTGCCAGCTCACCGAGGCTAGAGACCCAGTACTTC
TRBJ1-1 TRBV19 - TRBD1 CASSSIQGANTEAFF TGTGCCAGTAGTTCGATACAGGGGGCGAACACTGAAGCTTTCTTT
TRBJ1-2 TRBV19 - - CASSIRDSSGYTF TGTGCCAGTAGTATCAGGGATAGTAGCGGCTACACCTTC
TRBJ1-2 TRBV9 - TRBD1 CASSALTGLGGYTF TGTGCCAGCAGCGCCTTGACAGGGCTCGGTGGCTACACCTTC
TRBJ2-7 TRBV14 few TRBD2 CASQTSGGYEQYF TGTGCCAGCCAAACTAGCGGGGGCTACGAGCAGTACTTC
TRBJ1-2 TRBV2 once - CASSDTTYGYTF TGTGCCAGCAGTGATACTACCTATGGCTACACCTTC
TRBJ1-3 TRBV7-8 once - CASSLAFRVEAGNTIYF TGTGCCAGCAGCTTGGCCTTTCGGGTTGAGGCTGGAAACACCATATATTTT
TRBJ1-6 TRBV7-9 - - CASSKGPRGNSPLHF TGTGCCAGCAGCAAAGGACCGAGGGGGAATTCACCCCTCCACTTT
TRBJ2-1 TRBV18 - TRBD1 CASSAGTGGNEQFF TGTGCCAGCTCAGCGGGGACAGGGGGCAATGAGCAGTTCTTC
TRBJ2-1 TRBV28 - TRBD1 CASRGTGRGSYNEQFF TGTGCCAGCAGGGGGACAGGCCGGGGCTCCTACAATGAGCAGTTCTTC